The 30 T cell receptor beta chains given below trace back to one sample, sequenced in a study of human thymus T cells. This table comes from immunoSEQ multiplex PCR, and its TCRdb copy is limited to in-frame clones, with some not included. The data show 40,000 to 45,000 clones, with roughly 94% seen just once and about 0.12% held by the top ten. Sequencing was performed on blood. The receptors shown here come from a boy younger than two with a congenital heart defect but otherwise immunologically healthy.

V usage is TRBV7-2 and J usage is TRBJ1-5; no definite D call. The CDR3 contains 14 residues. Germline lookup yields CDR1 SGHTA and CDR2 FQGNSA. The V end was cut by 5 bases, the J end by 6 bases, with 14 bases between. The CDR3: CASSLNGPSQPQHF. CDR3 DNA sequence: TGTGCCAGCAGCCTAAACGGACCGAGTCAGCCCCAGCATTTT.

J is TRBJ2-2 and V is TRBV15; 10 bases are shared with TRBD2. This CDR3 comprises 15 residues. The V gene end was trimmed by 8 bases and the J gene end by 6 bases; junction bases not matched to a gene: 9. Germline CDR1 reads LNHNV; CDR2 reads YYDKDF (reference sequence). CDR3 amino acids: CATSSGLAGAGELFF. The CDR3 nucleotides are TGTGCCACCTCAAGTGGGCTAGCGGGGGCCGGGGAGCTGTTTTTT.

The chain joins TRBV10-3 to TRBJ1-1, with TRBD1 matching over 8 bases. This CDR3 has 15 amino acids. Unmatched junction bases numbered 5, after V lost 4 bases and J lost 1 base. The germline V gene has CDR1 ENHRY and CDR2 SYGVKD. This chain's CDR3 is CAISVETGANTEAFF. In nucleotides, the CDR3 is TGTGCCATCAGTGTAGAGACAGGGGCGAACACTGAAGCTTTCTTT.

The V and J genes are TRBV6-5 and TRBJ2-7, with D tentatively TRBD1 or TRBD2 (5 bases each). Deletions cut 10 bases from V and 3 bases from J, with 10 bases between. There are 11 residues in the CDR3. Per the germline V gene, CDR1 is MNHEY and CDR2 is SVGAGI. CDR3 sequence (DNA): TGTGCCACCTGGGACGGCTACGAGCAGTACTTC. It is translated as CATWDGYEQYF.

The rearrangement uses TRBV18 and TRBJ2-7; D gene ambiguous. The germline CDR1 and CDR2 sequences are KGHSH and LQKENI. The V and J ends lost 2 bases and 1 base respectively, with 3 bases between them. The CDR3 sequence is 12 residues long. The CDR3 reads CASSPTSYEQYF. The CDR3 DNA reads TGTGCCAGCTCACCAACATCCTACGAGCAGTACTTC.

The V gene is TRBV19, the J gene TRBJ1-4, with no clear D. The CDR3 has 15 residues. Per germline, CDR1 LNHDA and CDR2 SQIVND (reference sequence). The V and J ends lost 4 bases and 9 bases respectively, with 18 bases between them. The CDR3 sequence is CASSKQFTVMKKLFF. CDR3 nucleotides: TGTGCCAGTAGTAAACAGTTTACGGTAATGAAAAAACTGTTTTTT.

This rearrangement joins TRBV28 to TRBJ2-7; tentatively, D is TRBD2 (5 bases). Germline CDR1 reads MDHEN; CDR2 reads SYDVKM. The V gene lost 1 base and the J gene lost 7 bases, with 11 bases spanning the gap. There are 13 residues in the CDR3. CDR3 protein: CASSLYGEGEQYF. The CDR3 nucleotides read TGTGCCAGCAGTTTATATGGTGAGGGAGAGCAGTACTTC.

V and J are TRBV5-6 and TRBJ1-6, with a tentative D call TRBD1 (5 bases). Looked up from germline, CDR1 is SGHDT and CDR2 is YYEEEE. The CDR3 length is 15 residues. V was shortened by 3 bases and J by 10 bases, with 17 bases between the two germline ends. CDR3 amino acids: CASSSVDRRASPLHF. The DNA for the CDR3 is TGTGCCAGCAGCTCCGTCGACAGACGTGCCTCACCCCTCCACTTT.

This clone was picked up one time. The V and J genes are TRBV5-3 and TRBJ1-4; D not resolved. TRBV5-3 is treated as an ORF (open reading frame) with a function not yet certain. With 4 bases removed from V and 8 bases from J, the gap between germline ends came to 9 bases. The CDR3 consists of 12 residues. The CDR3 DNA follows: TGTGCCAGAAGCCCTGCCTACGAAAAACTGTTTTTT. Translating it yields CARSPAYEKLFF.

This chain links TRBV5-1 with TRBJ1-2; 7 bases match TRBD1. The CDR3 totals 13 residues. Germline CDR1 SGHRS, CDR2 YFSETQ. Trimming at V came to 0 bases and at J to 4 bases, leaving 0 bases not matched to a gene. CDR3 region: CASSLAGGYGYTF. CDR3 DNA: TGCGCCAGCAGCTTGGCAGGGGGCTATGGCTACACCTTC.

The CDR3 DNA reads TGTGCCAGCAGCTTAGACCGGGTCGGGCAGTATTTT. Translation: CASSLDRVGQYF. The chain has TRBV7-2 and TRBJ2-3, with D unclear. There are 12 residues in the CDR3. The V end was cut by 1 base, the J end by 11 bases, with 10 bases between. Germline CDR1 reads SGHTA; CDR2 reads FQGNSA.

The V and J genes are TRBV9 and TRBJ2-5, with D hard to call. The CDR3 length is 15 residues. CDR1 and CDR2 (germline): SGDLS, YYNGEE. V was clipped by 0 bases and J by 1 base, with 10 bases between them. DNA for the CDR3: TGTGCCAGCAGCGTAGAGCCGACCCCCCAAGAGACCCAGTACTTC. Protein product: CASSVEPTPQETQYF.

The chain joins TRBV28 to TRBJ1-2; 7 bases match TRBD1. CDR3 length: 14 residues. V lost 2 bases to trimming and J lost 0 bases; unmatched junction nucleotides: 0. Germline-derived CDR1 and CDR2 are MDHEN and SYDVKM. The CDR3 DNA reads as TGTGCCAGCAGTTTAACAGGGGCTAACTATGGCTACACCTTC. Its protein product is CASSLTGANYGYTF.

The gene calls are TRBV2 and TRBJ2-3; 11 bases agree with TRBD2. The V gene's germline CDR1 is SNHLY and CDR2 FYNNEI. With V trimmed by 3 bases and J by 4 bases, 9 bases remained unmatched. The CDR3 totals 17 residues. Here the CDR3 reads CASSDSPLAGGADTQYF. The DNA of the CDR3 is TGTGCCAGCAGTGACTCTCCGTTAGCGGGGGGGGCAGATACGCAGTATTTT.

This chain uses TRBV9 with TRBJ2-3; TRBD2 matches at 10 bases. Germline CDR1 reads SGDLS; CDR2 reads YYNGEE. This CDR3 is built from 18 residues. Trimming cost V 0 bases and J 3 bases; bases outside gene matches: 10. DNA for the CDR3: TGTGCCAGCAGCGTAGCTCCAAGCGGGGGGGCCAGAACAGATACGCAGTATTTT. The encoded protein is CASSVAPSGGARTDTQYF.

V gene TRBV6-5 combines with J gene TRBJ2-1, with D perhaps matching TRBD1 (6 bases). Germline CDR1 is MNHEY and CDR2 is SVGAGI. V lost 2 bases to trimming and J lost 0 bases, with 11 bases between them. This CDR3 contains 16 residues. The CDR3 protein is CASSYGGLHSYNEQFF. DNA for the CDR3: TGTGCCAGCAGTTACGGGGGCCTCCACTCCTACAATGAGCAGTTCTTC.

J is TRBJ1-6 and V is TRBV30; D is uncertain. Between the trimmed V and J ends, which lost 3 bases and 0 bases, there was a span of 12 bases. The CDR3 extends over 16 amino acids. The V gene's germline CDR1 is GTSNPN and CDR2 SVGIG (reference sequence). As DNA, the CDR3 is TGTGCCTGGAGCGGGAAGGGAAGCTCCTATAATTCACCCCTCCACTTT. Protein sequence: CAWSGKGSSYNSPLHF. Full variable domain (rest looked up from reference TRBV30 and TRBJ1-6): SQTIHQWPATLVQPVGSPLSLECTVEGTSNPNLYWYRQAAGRGLQLLFYSVGIGQISSEVPQNLSASRPQDRQFILSSKKLLLSDSGFYLCAWSGKGSSYNSPLHFGNGTRLTVT.

Here the CDR3 DNA reads TGTGCCAGCAGTGAACTAGCGGGAACCGGGGAGCTGTTTTTT. Protein: CASSELAGTGELFF. The chain joins TRBV6-1 to TRBJ2-2, with 9 positions matching TRBD2. In germline, CDR1 is MNHNS, CDR2 SASEGT. With V trimmed by 2 bases and J by 5 bases, 0 bases remained unmatched. This CDR3 has 14 amino acids.

V is TRBV11-2 and J is TRBJ2-3; no reliable D call. V was pared by 2 bases and J by 6 bases, with 6 bases between. CDR3 length equals 12 residues. The germline gives CDR1 SGHAT, CDR2 FQNNGV. CDR3 in amino acids: CASSLRHDTQYF. The CDR3 DNA is TGTGCCAGCAGCTTAAGACATGATACGCAGTATTTT.

The genes are TRBV28 and TRBJ2-5; D unclear. The CDR3 length is 10 residues. V lost 5 bases and J lost 4, with 2 bases in between. CDR1 and CDR2 (germline): MDHEN, SYDVKM. CDR3 coding DNA: TGTGCCAGCAGTCGAGAGACCCAGTACTTC. This sequence encodes CASSRETQYF. Full variable domain (outside the CDR3, taken from reference TRBV28 and TRBJ2-5): DVKVTQSSRYLVKRTGEKVFLECVQDMDHENMFWYRQDPGLGLRLIYFSYDVKMKEKGDIPEGYSVSREKKERFSLILESASTNQTSMYLCASSRETQYFGPGTRLLVL.

Turning to this clone: Additional DNA sequences in this sample encode the identical CDR3. CDR3 sequence reads: CASSQGGQPQHF. In DNA form, the CDR3 reads TGCGCCAGCAGCCAAGGGGGTCAGCCCCAGCATTTT. The chain is built from TRBV4-1 and TRBJ1-5; D remains ambiguous. The V end lost 1 base, the J end lost 6 bases, and 4 bases lay between the germline ends. This CDR3 has 12 residues. CDR1 and CDR2 from the germline V gene are MGHRA and YSYEKL.

The chain joins TRBV6-6 to TRBJ2-7, with D perhaps assigned TRBD1 or TRBD2 (5 bases each). Germline-derived CDR1 and CDR2 are MNHNY and SVGAGI (reference sequence). Trimming took 2 bases from V and 3 from J, leaving 11 bases between them. The CDR3 runs to 14 residues. The CDR3 nucleotides read TGTGCCAGCAGTTACCGGGACGGGTTCTACGAGCAGTACTTC. Its protein product is CASSYRDGFYEQYF.

The V call is TRBV19, the J call TRBJ1-1; perhaps TRBD1 as D (6 bases). Germline CDR1 and CDR2: LNHDA and SQIVND (reference sequence). Deletions cut 6 bases from V and 2 bases from J, with 10 bases between. This CDR3 is 13 amino acids long. CDR3 protein: CASSPTGNTEAFF. The CDR3 coding sequence is TGTGCCAGTAGCCCGACAGGTAACACTGAAGCTTTCTTT.

The rearrangement links TRBV5-1 to TRBJ2-6; D call uncertain. The V end was cut by 0 bases, the J end by 0 bases, with 4 bases between. Per germline, CDR1 SGHRS and CDR2 YFSETQ. The CDR3 is 15 amino acids. CDR3: CASSLDSSGANVLTF. The CDR3 nucleotides read TGCGCCAGCAGCTTGGACAGCTCTGGGGCCAACGTCCTGACTTTC.

The CDR3 region has the DNA TGTGCCAGCTCACCCCGGGGGCGAGTAGAGGGCTACACCTTC. Its translation is CASSPRGRVEGYTF. V usage is TRBV18 and J usage is TRBJ1-2; maybe TRBD1 (6 bases). This CDR3 region has 14 residues. Germline V gene sequence: CDR1 KGHSH, CDR2 LQKENI. The germline V and J ends were trimmed by 3 bases and 8 bases, with 16 bases remaining between them.

The CDR3 is CASSRDSGNTIYF. CDR3 bases: TGTGCCAGCAGCCGGGACTCTGGAAACACCATATATTTT. This chain uses TRBV7-9 with TRBJ1-3, with no clear D. CDR1 and CDR2 from the germline V gene are SEHNR and FQNEAQ (reference sequence). The V end lost 5 bases, the J end lost 0 bases, and 5 bases lay between the germline ends. The CDR3 length is 13 residues.

This chain joins TRBV11-2 and TRBJ2-7; 9 bases align to TRBD1. CDR1 is SGHAT, CDR2 FQNNGV, per germline. V lost 1 base and J lost 3; bases outside the gene matches: 1. This CDR3 has 14 residues. CDR3 DNA: TGTGCCAGCAGCTTAGGGGACAGGGTCTACGAGCAGTACTTC. Amino acid sequence: CASSLGDRVYEQYF.

The chain uses TRBV4-2 and TRBJ1-4; no definite D call. This CDR3 spans 13 amino acids. Germline CDR1 is LGHNA and CDR2 is YNFKEQ. The V end was cut by 4 bases, the J end by 8 bases, with 11 bases between. The CDR3 loop reads CASSRGNEEKLFF. CDR3 bases: TGTGCCAGCAGCCGGGGAAATGAGGAAAAACTGTTTTTT.

The CDR3 DNA reads TGTGCCAGCAGCTTTTGGGGACGTGGAGAAGCTTTCTTT. Translated: CASSFWGRGEAFF. The rearrangement uses TRBV7-2 and TRBJ1-1, with a tentative D call TRBD1 (5 bases). The ends were cut back, 3 bases at V and 8 bases at J, with 13 bases in the middle. The germline gives CDR1 SGHTA, CDR2 FQGNSA. The length of the CDR3 is 13 residues.

This clone showed up just once. This sequence joins TRBV9 and TRBJ2-1; 8 positions match TRBD2. Unmatched junction bases numbered 6, after V lost 0 bases and J lost 10 bases. The germline CDR1 and CDR2 sequences are SGDLS and YYNGEE. CDR3 length equals 14 residues. CDR3 bases: TGTGCCAGCAGCGTAGCAGCGGGAGAAGGGGAGCAGTTCTTC. Translating it yields CASSVAAGEGEQFF.